A single sample gave rise to the 32 T cell receptor beta chains below, sequenced in a study of blood T cell repertoires in COVID-19. Assay: immunoSEQ multiplex PCR; the TCRdb copy retains only in-frame clones and omits some. This table has some 110,000 clones, roughly nine tenths appearing once. Sequencing was done on a sample of peripheral blood. The receptors come from a human donor in a cohort sampled during active COVID-19.

The chain carries TRBV9 and TRBJ1-4, with TRBD1 matching over 10 bases. V lost 2 bases and J lost 4; bases outside the gene matches: 5. CDR1 and CDR2 from the germline V gene are SGDLS and YYNGEE. There are 16 residues in the CDR3. The CDR3 coding sequence is TGTGCCAGCAGCGTTGGGGACAGGGGCGTTAATGAAAAACTGTTTTTT. Amino acids: CASSVGDRGVNEKLFF.

The chain combines TRBV6-5 with TRBJ2-7; perhaps TRBD2 as D (6 bases). The CDR3 is 15 amino acids. V lost 2 bases, J lost 4 bases, and 15 bases lay in between. CDR1 and CDR2 (germline): MNHEY, SVGAGI. The CDR3 DNA follows: TGTGCCAGCAGTTACAAGGCGGGGTTGCGGTACGAGCAGTACTTC. It translates to CASSYKAGLRYEQYF.

This clone was seen only once. Other nucleotide sequences from this sample produce the same CDR3. The gene calls are TRBV30 and TRBJ1-5, with D unclear. Germline values: CDR1 GTSNPN, CDR2 SVGIG (reference sequence). The CDR3 length is 13 residues. The V and J ends lost 2 bases and 0 bases respectively, with 5 bases between them. CDR3 nucleotides: TGTGCCTGGAGTCGGGATAGCAATCAGCCCCAGCATTTT. Translation gives CAWSRDSNQPQHF.

V gene TRBV28 combines with J gene TRBJ2-7; TRBD1 matches at 9 bases. CDR3 length: 14 amino acids. Germline-derived CDR1 and CDR2 are MDHEN and SYDVKM. Trimming cost V 6 bases and J 6 bases; bases outside gene matches: 9. CDR3 sequence (DNA): TGTGCCAGCAGGCCTACCGGGACAGGGCCCGAGCAGTACTTC. Its protein is CASRPTGTGPEQYF. Complete variable domain (other parts from reference TRBV28 and TRBJ2-7): DVKVTQSSRYLVKRTGEKVFLECVQDMDHENMFWYRQDPGLGLRLIYFSYDVKMKEKGDIPEGYSVSREKKERFSLILESASTNQTSMYLCASRPTGTGPEQYFGPGTRLTVT.

The chain uses TRBV19 and TRBJ1-1, with 7 bases aligning to TRBD1. The CDR3 covers 14 residues. V shed 2 bases and J 1 base; nucleotides not matched to a gene: 1. Germline lookup yields CDR1 LNHDA and CDR2 SQIVND (reference sequence). CDR3 bases: TGTGCCAGTAGTATAACAGGGGCGAACACTGAAGCTTTCTTT. It encodes CASSITGANTEAFF.

This clone was observed once. This chain links TRBV5-6 with TRBJ1-1; D is uncertain. Germline loops: CDR1 SGHDT, CDR2 YYEEEE. V dropped 0 bases and J dropped 1 base, with 7 bases sitting between them. The CDR3 contains 14 residues. DNA for the CDR3: TGTGCCAGCAGCTTGGGGACTGGGAACACTGAAGCTTTCTTT. Its translation: CASSLGTGNTEAFF.

This clone was recorded once. The chain employs TRBV3-1 (or the pseudogene TRBV3-2) and TRBJ2-1; no firm D call. The CDR3 length is 11 residues. V lost 2 bases, J lost 12 bases, and 8 bases lay in between. Germline V lookup: CDR1 LGHDT, CDR2 YNNKEL (reference sequence). The CDR3 coding sequence is TGTGCCAGCAGCCAAAACGATAGGCAGTTCTTC. This encodes CASSQNDRQFF.

This clone has more than one count but fewer than ten. The rearrangement uses TRBV3-1 (or the pseudogene TRBV3-2) and TRBJ2-7; no firm D call. V was cut by 1 base and J by 3 bases, with 4 bases left in between. This CDR3 is 12 amino acids long. Germline V gene sequence: CDR1 LGHDT, CDR2 YNNKEL (reference sequence). The CDR3 DNA is TGTGCCAGCAGCCAAGTCGGCTACGAGCAGTACTTC. Its translation is CASSQVGYEQYF.

This clone has just one count. The rearrangement joins TRBV30 to TRBJ2-7, with TRBD1 identical over 9 bases. The trim removed 5 bases at V and 4 bases at J, leaving 3 bases unmatched. The CDR3 extends over 12 amino acids. The germline CDR1 and CDR2 sequences are GTSNPN and SVGIG (reference sequence). The CDR3 here is CAWVGQGYEQYF. The CDR3 region has the DNA TGTGCCTGGGTTGGACAGGGGTACGAGCAGTACTTC.

V is TRBV28 and J is TRBJ2-7, with 7 bases matching TRBD1. CDR3 length equals 14 residues. Germline assignment: CDR1 MDHEN and CDR2 SYDVKM. V shed 6 bases and J 0 bases; nucleotides not matched to a gene: 5. CDR3 sequence reads: CASSHRGRSYEQYF. CDR3 bases: TGTGCCAGCAGCCATAGGGGGCGCTCCTACGAGCAGTACTTC.

This chain uses TRBV18 with TRBJ2-7; perhaps TRBD2 as D (5 bases). The CDR3 has 12 residues. The V gene's germline CDR1 is KGHSH and CDR2 LQKENI. The ends were cut back, 8 bases at V and 5 bases at J, with 13 bases in the middle. CDR3 loop: CASTGVNDEQYF. DNA for the CDR3: TGTGCCAGCACCGGGGTGAACGACGAGCAGTACTTC.

This chain connects TRBV12-3 or TRBV12-4 to TRBJ1-5; D call uncertain. The CDR3 spans 13 residues. Trimming left V 6 bases short and J 5 bases short, with 11 bases between. DNA of the CDR3: TGTGCCAGCAGCAAAAATCTATATCAGCCCCAGCATTTT. Its translation is CASSKNLYQPQHF.

The chain carries TRBV9 and TRBJ1-2; the match to TRBD1 covers 7 bases. Unmatched junction bases numbered 5, after V lost 5 bases and J lost 4 bases. There are 13 residues in the CDR3. Per germline, CDR1 SGDLS and CDR2 YYNGEE. The CDR3 is CASSPGGGYGYTF. The CDR3 coding sequence is TGTGCCAGCAGTCCAGGGGGAGGCTATGGCTACACCTTC.

This sequence joins TRBV30 and TRBJ2-7, with TRBD2 matching 8 bases. CDR1 is GTSNPN and CDR2 is SVGIG in the germline V gene (reference sequence). V lost 0 bases and J lost 6; bases outside the gene matches: 7. The CDR3 runs 14 residues. The CDR3 loop reads CAWSVFAGGGEQYF. In DNA form, the CDR3 reads TGTGCCTGGAGTGTTTTTGCGGGAGGCGGCGAGCAGTACTTC.

The chain employs TRBV9 and TRBJ2-7; the match to TRBD2 covers 10 bases. Germline CDR1 reads SGDLS; CDR2 reads YYNGEE. CDR3 length: 14 amino acids. The J segment lost 3 bases and the V segment lost 4 bases, leaving 4 bases of the junction unmatched. CDR3 protein: CASSPRTSGYEQYF. The CDR3 region has the DNA TGTGCCAGCAGCCCCCGGACTAGCGGCTACGAGCAGTACTTC.

The gene calls are TRBV6-5 and TRBJ1-6; 9 nucleotides line up with TRBD1. The junction had 6 bases not matched to a gene; V was cut back by 0 bases and J by 9 bases. Germline V CDR1 and CDR2: MNHEY, SVGAGI. The CDR3 runs 16 residues. The CDR3: CASSYSMDRGGSPLHF. CDR3 DNA sequence: TGTGCCAGCAGTTACTCGATGGACAGGGGTGGTTCACCCCTCCACTTT.

The chain joins TRBV11-2 to TRBJ2-3, with D possibly TRBD2 on 7 matching bases. Trimming stripped 2 bases from V and 4 bases from J, with 19 bases between. This CDR3 has 17 amino acids. Germline CDR1 is SGHAT and CDR2 is FQNNGV. The CDR3: CASSLIFSGGLSDTQYF. The CDR3 region has the DNA TGTGCCAGCAGCTTAATATTTTCGGGGGGCTTATCAGATACGCAGTATTTT.

This clone has just a few counts. One junction end disagrees with the germline gene, perhaps due to a read error. The chain combines TRBV5-4 with TRBJ1-2; possible D gene TRBD1, 6 bases. Germline loops: CDR1 SGHNT, CDR2 YYREEE (reference sequence). The CDR3 runs 14 residues. The CDR3 DNA follows: TGTGCCAGCAGCTGGGGGGGGATACAGGGTCGAGAGCCCTTC. Encoded protein: CASSWGGIQGREPF.

This chain connects TRBV6-5 to TRBJ2-5; the match to TRBD2 covers 8 bases. This CDR3 has 15 amino acids. The junction had 9 bases not matched to a gene; V was cut back by 7 bases and J by 2 bases. Germline assignment: CDR1 MNHEY and CDR2 SVGAGI. The CDR3 region is CASTLGLGGQETQYF. CDR3 bases: TGTGCCAGCACCCTGGGACTAGGGGGGCAAGAGACCCAGTACTTC.

The genes are TRBV5-4 and TRBJ2-1; 12 bases align to TRBD2. This CDR3 is built from 16 residues. V lost 4 bases, J lost 7 bases, and 9 bases stayed unmatched. CDR1 SGHNT and CDR2 YYREEE come from the germline V gene (reference sequence). In nucleotides, the CDR3 is TGTGCCAGCAGCAAACCGGGACTAGCGGGTAGTAATGAGCAGTTCTTC. It is translated as CASSKPGLAGSNEQFF.

V and J are TRBV5-1 and TRBJ2-7, with 9 bases fitting TRBD2. This CDR3 comprises 14 residues. V was pared by 2 bases and J by 4 bases, with 4 bases of the junction left unmatched. Germline V gene sequence: CDR1 SGHRS, CDR2 YFSETQ. The CDR3 region has the DNA TGCGCCAGCAGCTTAGTAGCGGGAGCTTACGAGCAGTACTTC. It translates to CASSLVAGAYEQYF.

The V and J genes are TRBV5-4 and TRBJ2-1, with 15 bases matching TRBD2. V shed 4 bases and J 7 bases; nucleotides not matched to a gene: 3. Per the germline V gene, CDR1 is SGHNT and CDR2 is YYREEE (reference sequence). The length of the CDR3 is 15 residues. CDR3 DNA sequence: TGTGCCAGCAGCGTAGGGACTAGCGGGAGGAATGAGCAGTTCTTC. Encoded protein: CASSVGTSGRNEQFF.

V usage is TRBV7-9 and J usage is TRBJ1-6; TRBD1 aligns across 8 bases. Per germline, CDR1 SEHNR and CDR2 FQNEAQ (reference sequence). The J segment lost 0 bases and the V segment lost 4 bases, leaving 5 bases of the junction unmatched. The CDR3 is 17 amino acids. The CDR3 spells CASSSPQGASYNSPLHF. CDR3 DNA: TGTGCCAGCAGCTCCCCGCAGGGGGCCTCCTATAATTCACCCCTCCACTTT.

The J gene is TRBJ2-3, the V gene TRBV6-6; TRBD1 agrees at 11 bases. V was pared by 8 bases and J by 3 bases, with 7 bases of the junction left unmatched. This CDR3 comprises 15 residues. The germline CDR1 and CDR2 sequences are MNHNY and SVGAGI (reference sequence). The CDR3 bases are TGTGCCAGCCGACTAGGACAGGGGGCAACAGATACGCAGTATTTT. Encoded protein: CASRLGQGATDTQYF.

This clone was seen only once. The chain carries TRBV5-6 and TRBJ1-1; D remains ambiguous. Germline CDR1 and CDR2: SGHDT and YYEEEE. V lost 0 bases and J lost 4, with 10 bases in between. CDR3 length: 14 amino acids. CDR3 loop: CASSLVTGSTEAFF. DNA of the CDR3: TGTGCCAGCAGCTTGGTCACGGGGTCCACTGAAGCTTTCTTT.

This chain connects TRBV28 to TRBJ1-5; 8 bases line up with TRBD1. Germline assignment: CDR1 MDHEN and CDR2 SYDVKM. This CDR3 comprises 16 residues. V shed 3 bases, J shed 2 bases, and the junction held 6 bases outside the gene matches. The chain's CDR3 is CASSFPGQGRNQPQHF. The CDR3 DNA reads TGTGCCAGCAGTTTTCCCGGACAGGGACGCAATCAGCCCCAGCATTTT.

The chain combines TRBV24-1 with TRBJ2-5; TRBD1 matches at 8 bases. CDR3 length: 15 residues. J was trimmed by 3 bases and V by 3 bases; bases with no gene match: 5. The germline V gene has CDR1 KGHDR and CDR2 SFDVKD. In nucleotides, the CDR3 is TGTGCCACCAGTGATCGTGGGACAGGAAAAGAGACCCAGTACTTC. Amino acid sequence: CATSDRGTGKETQYF.

The chain recombines TRBV5-4 with TRBJ2-1, with D unclear. V was clipped by 1 base and J by 5 bases, with 13 bases between them. The CDR3 runs to 15 residues. Germline loops: CDR1 SGHNT, CDR2 YYREEE (reference sequence). The CDR3 DNA reads TGTGCCAGCAGCTTGCTCGCGATCACCCACAATGAGCAGTTCTTC. This gives the protein CASSLLAITHNEQFF.

The chain joins TRBV19 to TRBJ2-7; a possible D gene is TRBD1 (8 bases). V lost 5 bases to trimming and J lost 3 bases, with 20 bases between them. CDR1 is LNHDA and CDR2 is SQIVND in the germline V gene (reference sequence). The CDR3 is made up of 16 amino acids. The DNA for the CDR3 is TGTGCCAGTAGTGGGGGGGCGGGACAGGACCTCTACGAGCAGTACTTC. It encodes CASSGGAGQDLYEQYF.

The chain is built from TRBV29-1 and TRBJ2-3, with 8 bases matching TRBD2. V lost 8 bases, J lost 0 bases, and 7 bases stayed unmatched. This CDR3 has 14 residues. Germline CDR1 reads SQVTM; CDR2 reads ANQGSEA. The CDR3 DNA sequence: TGCAGCTCGGGGGGGAGTTCTAGCACAGATACGCAGTATTTT. Translation gives CSSGGSSSTDTQYF.

V usage is TRBV4-3 and J usage is TRBJ1-3; TRBD1 agrees at 7 bases. Germline CDR1 and CDR2: LGHNA and YSLEER. This CDR3 is built from 16 residues. Trimming removed 4 bases from V and 0 bases from J; junction bases left unmatched: 6. DNA of the CDR3: TGCGCCAGCAGCCCTACGGGACAGATCTCTGGAAACACCATATATTTT. Protein product: CASSPTGQISGNTIYF.

The chain combines TRBV24-1 with TRBJ2-3, with 9 bases identical to TRBD1. The CDR3 runs 13 residues. Germline CDR1 is KGHDR and CDR2 is SFDVKD. The V gene end was trimmed by 9 bases and the J gene end by 4 bases; junction bases not matched to a gene: 4. The CDR3 loop is CATGTGFSDTQYF. In nucleotides, the CDR3 is TGTGCCACCGGGACAGGGTTTTCAGATACGCAGTATTTT.